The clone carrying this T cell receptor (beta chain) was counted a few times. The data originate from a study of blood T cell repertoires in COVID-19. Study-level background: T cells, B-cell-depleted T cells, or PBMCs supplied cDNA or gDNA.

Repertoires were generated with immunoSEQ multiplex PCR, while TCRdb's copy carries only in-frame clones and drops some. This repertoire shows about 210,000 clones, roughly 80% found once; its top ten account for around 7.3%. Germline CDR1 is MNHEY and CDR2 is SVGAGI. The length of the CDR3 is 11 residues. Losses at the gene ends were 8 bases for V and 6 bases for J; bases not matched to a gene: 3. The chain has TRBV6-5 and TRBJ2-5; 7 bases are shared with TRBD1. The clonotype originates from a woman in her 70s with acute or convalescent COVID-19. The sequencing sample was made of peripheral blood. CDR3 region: CASRDSQTQYF. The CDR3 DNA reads TGTGCCAGCCGGGACAGTCAGACCCAGTACTTC.